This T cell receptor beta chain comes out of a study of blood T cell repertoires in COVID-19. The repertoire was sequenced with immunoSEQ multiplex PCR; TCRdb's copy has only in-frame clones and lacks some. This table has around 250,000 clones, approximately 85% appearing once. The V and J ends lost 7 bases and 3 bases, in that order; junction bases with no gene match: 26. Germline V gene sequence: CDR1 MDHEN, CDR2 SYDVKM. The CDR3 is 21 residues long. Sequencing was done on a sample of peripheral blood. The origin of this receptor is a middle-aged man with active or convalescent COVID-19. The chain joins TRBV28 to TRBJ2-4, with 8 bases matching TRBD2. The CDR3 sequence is CASTERYIGRAPPLGKNIQYF. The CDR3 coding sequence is TGTGCCAGCACCGAAAGGTATATCGGGAGGGCCCCCCCACTAGGCAAAAACATTCAGTACTTC.